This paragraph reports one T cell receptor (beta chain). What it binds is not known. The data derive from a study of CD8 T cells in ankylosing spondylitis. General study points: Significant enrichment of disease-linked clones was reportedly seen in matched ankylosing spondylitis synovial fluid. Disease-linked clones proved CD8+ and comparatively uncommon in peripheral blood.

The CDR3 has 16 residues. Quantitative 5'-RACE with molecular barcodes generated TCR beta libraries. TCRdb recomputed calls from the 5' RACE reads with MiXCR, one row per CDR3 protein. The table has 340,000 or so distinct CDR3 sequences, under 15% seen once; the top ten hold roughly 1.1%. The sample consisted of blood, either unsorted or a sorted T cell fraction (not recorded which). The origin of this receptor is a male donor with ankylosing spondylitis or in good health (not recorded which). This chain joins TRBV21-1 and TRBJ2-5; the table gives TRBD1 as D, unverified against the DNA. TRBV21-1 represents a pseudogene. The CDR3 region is CASSKGEGVLGETQYF. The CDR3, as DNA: TGTGCCAGCAGCAAAGGGGAAGGGGTTCTTGGGGAGACCCAGTACTTC.